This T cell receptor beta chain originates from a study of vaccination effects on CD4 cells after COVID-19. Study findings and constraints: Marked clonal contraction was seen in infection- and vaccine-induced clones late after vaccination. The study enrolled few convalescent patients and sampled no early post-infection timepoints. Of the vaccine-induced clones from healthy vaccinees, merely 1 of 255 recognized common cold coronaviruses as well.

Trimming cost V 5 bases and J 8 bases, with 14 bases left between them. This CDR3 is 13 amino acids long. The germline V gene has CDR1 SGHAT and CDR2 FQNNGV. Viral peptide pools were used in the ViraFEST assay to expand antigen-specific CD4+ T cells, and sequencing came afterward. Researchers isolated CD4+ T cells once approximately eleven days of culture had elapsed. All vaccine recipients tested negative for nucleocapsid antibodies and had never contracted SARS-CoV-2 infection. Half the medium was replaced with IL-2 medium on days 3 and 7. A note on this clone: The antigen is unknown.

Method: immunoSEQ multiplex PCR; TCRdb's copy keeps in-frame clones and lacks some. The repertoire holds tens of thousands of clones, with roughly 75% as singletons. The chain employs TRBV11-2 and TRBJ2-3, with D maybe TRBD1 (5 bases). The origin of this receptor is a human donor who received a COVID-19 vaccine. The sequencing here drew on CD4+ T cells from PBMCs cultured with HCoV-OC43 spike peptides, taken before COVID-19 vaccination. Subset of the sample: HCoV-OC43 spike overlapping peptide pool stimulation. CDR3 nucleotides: TGTGCCAGCAGCGCCGACAGAATGGGTACGCAGTATTTT. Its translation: CASSADRMGTQYF.